The rows below give T cell receptor beta chains drawn from one sample of a study of blood T cell repertoires in COVID-19. Generated by immunoSEQ multiplex PCR, the TCRdb table keeps only in-frame clones and is missing some. This sample yields over 200,000 clones, of which approximately 90% are seen a single time; 0.95% to 1% belongs to the top ten. The sample taken for sequencing was peripheral blood. These receptors were collected from a woman between 40 and 50 years old who had recovered from COVID-19. Both conserved end residues are part of each CDR3. Fields, in order: D gene, V gene, clone size, J gene, CDR3 DNA, CDR3 protein. A D gene is named only where the DNA matches it firmly. Part of the rows lack a size; the others show once, few, many or a class for expanded clones.

>.|TRBV7-9|.|TRBJ2-2
TGTGCCAGCGCTATGACATCGTCCGGGGAGCTGTTTTTT
CASAMTSSGELFF
>.|TRBV5-1|.|TRBJ2-3
TGCGCCAGCAGGCCTGGGGCAGGGGGGACAGATACGCAGTATTTT
CASRPGAGGTDTQYF
>TRBD1|TRBV4-1|once|TRBJ1-1
TGCGCCAGCAGCCCGACAGGGGCCCCAACCATGAACACTGAAGCTTTCTTT
CASSPTGAPTMNTEAFF
>TRBD2|TRBV5-1|few|TRBJ2-7
TGCGCCAGCGGGCGGGAGACGGTATACGAGCAGTACTTC
CASGRETVYEQYF
>TRBD1|TRBV9|.|TRBJ1-1
TGTGCCAGCAGCCCAGGAGGGGGACAGGGACAAGCTTTCTTT
CASSPGGGQGQAFF
>.|TRBV11-3|.|TRBJ1-1
TGTGCCAGCAGCCCCCGGTGGGGCCTAATGAACACTGAAGCTTTCTTT
CASSPRWGLMNTEAFF
>.|TRBV9|few|TRBJ1-1
TGTGCCAGCAGCCCCAGTATCGCCGCGAACACTGAAGCTTTCTTT
CASSPSIAANTEAFF
>TRBD2|TRBV9|.|TRBJ2-2
TGTGCCAGCAGCGTAGTCTGGGGAGGGACCGGGGAGCTGTTTTTT
CASSVVWGGTGELFF
>.|TRBV2|.|TRBJ1-1
TGTGCCAGCAGGGGGCCTGAAGCTTTCTTT
CASRGPEAFF
>TRBD2|TRBV2|.|TRBJ2-1
TGTGCCAGCCGACGTAGGGCGGCGGGACTAGCGGATACTTACTACAATGAGCAGTTCTTC
CASRRRAAGLADTYYNEQFF
>.|TRBV7-2|.|TRBJ1-5
TGTGCCAGCAGCCCCTTGGGGGGTAGGGGCAATCAGCCCCAGCATTTT
CASSPLGGRGNQPQHF
>TRBD1|TRBV19|.|TRBJ1-5
TGTGCCACCCACAAGGGACAGGGCCGTAGCAATCAGCCCCAGCATTTT
CATHKGQGRSNQPQHF
>TRBD1|TRBV29-1|.|TRBJ2-3
TGCAGCGCCGACAGGGCTAGCACAGATACGCAGTATTTT
CSADRASTDTQYF
>TRBD2|TRBV30|.|TRBJ2-7
TGTGCCTGGAGGGTGGCTAGCGGGAGTTTCCACGAGCAGTACTTC
CAWRVASGSFHEQYF
>.|TRBV11-2|.|TRBJ2-7
TGTGCCAGCAGCCATCTACAGAGCTACGAGCAGTACTTC
CASSHLQSYEQYF
>.|TRBV18|few|TRBJ1-3
TGTGCCAGCTCACCACTGATTCCCTCGAGGGGAAACACCATATATTTT
CASSPLIPSRGNTIYF
>.|TRBV18|.|TRBJ1-2
TGTGCCAGCTCACCGGGGGGGGCGAACTATGGCTACACCTTC
CASSPGGANYGYTF
>TRBD1|TRBV3-1/TRBV3-2|.|TRBJ1-5
TGTGCCAGCAGCCCCGGGACAGGGGGTTTTCAGCCCCAGCATTTT
CASSPGTGGFQPQHF
>.|TRBV6-5|.|TRBJ1-1
TGTGCCAGCAGCAACGGGGGGTGGGGAAACACTGAAGCTTTCTTT
CASSNGGWGNTEAFF
>.|TRBV5-1|.|TRBJ2-2
TGCGCCAGCAGCTTGGTCGGGGCCGGGGAGCTGTTTTTT
CASSLVGAGELFF
>TRBD2|TRBV27|.|TRBJ2-5
TGTGCCAGCAGACAGGACGTAGCCGGGGGGGTGGAGACCCAGTACTTC
CASRQDVAGGVETQYF
>TRBD1|TRBV3-1/TRBV3-2|.|TRBJ1-2
TGTGCCAGCGGCGGTTGGGACAGCCTCCCGGGGGGCTACACCTTC
CASGGWDSLPGGYTF
>.|TRBV12-1|.|TRBJ2-7
TGTGCCAGCAGCTTTGAGGGGACTAGCGGGAGGTACGAGCAGTACTTC
CASSFEGTSGRYEQYF
>TRBD1|TRBV6-2/TRBV6-3|.|TRBJ1-5
TGTGCCAGCAGTTACCCCAGACAGGGTCGTGATCAGCCCCAGCATTTT
CASSYPRQGRDQPQHF
>.|TRBV5-8|.|TRBJ2-3
TGTGCCAGCGGGAGAGACACAGATACGCAGTATTTT
CASGRDTDTQYF
>TRBD2|TRBV29-1|.|TRBJ2-1
TGCAGCGTTGAGGGACTAGCGGGAGCAGCCTACAATGAGCAGTTCTTC
CSVEGLAGAAYNEQFF
>.|TRBV27|.|TRBJ2-1
TGTGCCAGCAGTTTAGTTTCAGGAGGGTGGGGGGCCTACAATGAGCAGTTCTTC
CASSLVSGGWGAYNEQFF
>.|TRBV6-2/TRBV6-3|.|TRBJ2-1
TGTGCCAGCACCCCCCTCAGGGTGTACAATGAGCAGTTCTTC
CASTPLRVYNEQFF
>TRBD1|TRBV5-6|.|TRBJ2-5
TGTGCCAGCAGCCCACAGGGGGCGCGGGGAGAGACCCAGTACTTC
CASSPQGARGETQYF
>.|TRBV19|once|TRBJ2-1
TGTGCCAGTACCGCTAGAAGGGGTGAGCAGTTCTTC
CASTARRGEQFF
>TRBD2|TRBV9|.|TRBJ2-1
TGTGCCAGCAGCGTACTAGCGGGAGTGGGGTACAATGAGCAGTTCTTC
CASSVLAGVGYNEQFF
>.|TRBV6-2/TRBV6-3|.|TRBJ2-2
TGTGCCAGCAGTTACCCTACTACCGGGGAGCTGTTTTTT
CASSYPTTGELFF
>.|TRBV29-1|.|TRBJ2-3
TGCAGCGTTGTTGTCCCCGGCACAGATACGCAGTATTTT
CSVVVPGTDTQYF